These 14 T cell receptor beta chains originate from one sample sequenced in a study of T cells in Graves' hyperthyroidism and ophthalmopathy. It was RNA transcripts that yielded the amplified TCR beta CDR3 regions. Initially, a first-round RT-PCR of the TCR CDR3 employed the HTBI primer set. TCRdb reanalysed the multiplex PCR reads using MiXCR and keeps one entry per CDR3 protein. The sample yields about half a million distinct CDR3 sequences, roughly 22% seen once. Input material: blood. The receptor source for this set is a woman in her 70s with Graves' ophthalmopathy.

The chain combines TRBV18 with TRBJ1-3, with unresolved D. The CDR3 spans 13 residues. Germline CDR1 KGHSH, CDR2 LQKENI. Between the trimmed V and J ends, which lost 2 bases and 4 bases, there was a span of 6 bases. For the CDR3, the DNA is TGTGCCAGCTCACCAGGGCCGGGAAACACCATATATTTT. Translation gives CASSPGPGNTIYF. Looking up the rest from reference TRBV18 and TRBJ1-3 gives the full variable domain: NAGVMQNPRHLVRRRGQEARLRCSPMKGHSHVYWYRQLPEEGLKFMVYLQKENIIDESGMPKERFSAEFPKEGPSILRIQQVVRGDSAAYFCASSPGPGNTIYFGEGSWLTVV.

This clonotype was found a few times. The V gene is TRBV12-3 or TRBV12-4, the J gene TRBJ1-2, with D perhaps TRBD1 (5 bases). This CDR3 region has 14 residues. V gave up 4 bases and J gave up 4 bases, with 13 bases separating them. The CDR3 loop reads CASSSGRQPYGYTF. The CDR3 DNA follows: TGTGCCAGCAGTTCAGGCAGACAGCCCTATGGCTACACCTTC.

In its sample, this clonotype was seen many times. The chain recombines TRBV20-1 with TRBJ2-5; TRBD2 agrees at 9 bases. The CDR3 extends over 14 amino acids. Losses at the gene ends were 8 bases for V and 5 bases for J; bases not matched to a gene: 12. Germline V CDR1 and CDR2: DFQATT, SNEGSKA (reference sequence). In nucleotides, the CDR3 is TGCAGTTACCCTGGGCGGGAGGGTCAGGAGACCCAGTACTTC. Amino acids: CSYPGREGQETQYF.

This clonotype was detected a few times. V usage is TRBV28 and J usage is TRBJ1-2; D might be TRBD1 (5 bases). This CDR3 has 11 amino acids. Germline V gene lookup returns CDR1 MDHEN and CDR2 SYDVKM. The V and J ends lost 3 bases and 10 bases respectively, with 9 bases between them. The CDR3 region is CASSFGGDYTF. The CDR3 DNA reads as TGTGCCAGCAGTTTCGGGGGAGACTACACCTTC.

The genes are TRBV12-3 or TRBV12-4 and TRBJ1-4; the D is unclear. CDR3 length equals 14 residues. V shed 2 bases and J shed 5 bases, with 9 bases lying between them. In DNA, the CDR3 is TGTGCCAGCAGTTTAACCCCATGGAATGAAAAACTGTTTTTT. Translated: CASSLTPWNEKLFF.

This clonotype was detected only a few times. The J gene is TRBJ1-4, the V gene TRBV28, with D maybe TRBD1 (5 bases). Trimming removed 5 bases at V and 7 bases at J, with 20 bases between. The CDR3 is 16 residues long. Germline CDR1 is MDHEN and CDR2 is SYDVKM. CDR3 DNA sequence: TGTGCCAGCAGTCGACCGGGACGACGGGGTAGTGAAAAACTGTTTTTT. It specifies CASSRPGRRGSEKLFF.

At least ten counts were recorded for this clonotype. The CDR3 DNA reads as TGTGCCAGCAGGGGACTAACGAACACCGGGGAGCTGTTTTTT. Translating it yields CASRGLTNTGELFF. The chain joins TRBV28 to TRBJ2-2, with 7 bases identical to TRBD2. The CDR3 covers 14 residues. Germline V CDR1 and CDR2: MDHEN, SYDVKM. The V and J ends lost 6 bases and 0 bases, in that order; junction bases with no gene match: 1.

V usage is TRBV12-3 or TRBV12-4 and J usage is TRBJ1-5; 7 bases map to TRBD1. V lost 6 bases to trimming and J lost 5 bases; unmatched junction nucleotides: 13. This CDR3 is 16 amino acids long. CDR3 bases: TGTGCCAGCAGCCTGAGGGCAGGAGGGGGCCATCAGCCCCAGCATTTT. Its translation: CASSLRAGGGHQPQHF.

In DNA, the CDR3 is TGTGCCAGCAGCCAAGGACTAGCGAAAAGGGGGGAGCTGTTTTTT. Its translation: CASSQGLAKRGELFF. V and J are TRBV3-1 and TRBJ2-2; 8 bases map to TRBD2. CDR1 and CDR2 (germline): LGHDT, YNNKEL (reference sequence). The CDR3 has 15 amino acids. Unmatched junction bases numbered 6, after V lost 1 base and J lost 8 bases. Drawing the rest from reference TRBV3-1 and TRBJ2-2, the complete variable domain is DTAVSQTPKYLVTQMGNDKSIKCEQNLGHDTMYWYKQDSKKFLKIMFSYNNKELIINETVPNRFSPKSPDKAHLNLHINSLELGDSAVYFCASSQGLAKRGELFFGEGSRLTVL.

V usage is TRBV7-8 and J usage is TRBJ2-5; D call uncertain. The CDR3 length is 14 residues. Trimming shortened V by 5 bases and J by 0 bases, and 10 bases separated the two germline ends. The germline gives CDR1 SGHVS, CDR2 FQNEAQ. CDR3 nucleotides: TGTGCCAGCAGCCCCACACAGTACCAAGAGACCCAGTACTTC. Translating it yields CASSPTQYQETQYF.

The gene calls are TRBV12-3 or TRBV12-4 and TRBJ2-2; TRBD2 matches at 7 bases. V was clipped by 2 bases and J by 3 bases; unmatched bases: 3. The CDR3 covers 15 residues. The CDR3 region is CASSLRSGYTGELFF. The DNA for the CDR3 is TGTGCCAGCAGTTTACGTAGCGGGTACACCGGGGAGCTGTTTTTT.

This clonotype was seen ten or more times. The chain carries TRBV28 and TRBJ2-1; 7 nucleotides align to TRBD2. Germline CDR1 MDHEN, CDR2 SYDVKM. CDR3 length: 14 amino acids. Unmatched junction bases numbered 6, after V lost 3 bases and J lost 7 bases. The CDR3 coding sequence is TGTGCCAGCAGTTTTAGCGGGTTCGGGAATGAGCAGTTCTTC. Translated: CASSFSGFGNEQFF.

This chain links TRBV6-7 with TRBJ2-7; 8 nucleotides line up with TRBD1. TRBV6-7 belongs to the ORF category, with a function that is uncertain. Trimming at V came to 11 bases and at J to 6 bases, leaving 12 bases not matched to a gene. The CDR3 is 13 amino acids. CDR3 DNA: TGTGCCCGCACCGACAGGGGTCGCGGCGAGCAGTACTTC. This encodes CARTDRGRGEQYF.

This clonotype has a count of ten or more. The V gene is TRBV29-1, the J gene TRBJ1-2, with D perhaps matching TRBD1 (6 bases). Germline lookup yields CDR1 SQVTM and CDR2 ANQGSEA. The ends were cut back, 6 bases at V and 3 bases at J, with 11 bases in the middle. The CDR3 has 12 residues. CDR3 DNA sequence: TGCAGCGTATCGGACAGTCACTATGGCTACACCTTC. This encodes CSVSDSHYGYTF.